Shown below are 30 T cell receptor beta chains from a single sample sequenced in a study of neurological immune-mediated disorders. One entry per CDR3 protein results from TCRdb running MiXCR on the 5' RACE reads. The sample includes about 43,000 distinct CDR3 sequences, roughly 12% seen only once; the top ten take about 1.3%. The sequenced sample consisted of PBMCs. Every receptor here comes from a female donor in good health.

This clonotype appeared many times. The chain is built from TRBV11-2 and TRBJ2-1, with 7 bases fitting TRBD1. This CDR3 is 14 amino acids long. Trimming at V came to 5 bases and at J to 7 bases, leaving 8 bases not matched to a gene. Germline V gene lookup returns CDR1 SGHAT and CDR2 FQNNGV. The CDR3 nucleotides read TGTGCCAGCAGCCAGAGACAGGGTAGGAATGAGCAGTTCTTC. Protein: CASSQRQGRNEQFF.

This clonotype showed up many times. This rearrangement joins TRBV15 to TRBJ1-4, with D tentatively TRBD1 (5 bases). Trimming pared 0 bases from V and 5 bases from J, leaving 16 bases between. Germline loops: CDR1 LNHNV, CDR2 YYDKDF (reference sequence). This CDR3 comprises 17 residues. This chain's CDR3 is CATSRDTLGRENEKLFF. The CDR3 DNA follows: TGTGCCACCAGCAGAGATACCCTCGGCAGGGAAAATGAAAAACTGTTTTTT. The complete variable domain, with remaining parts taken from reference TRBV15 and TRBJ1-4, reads DAMVIQNPRYQVTQFGKPVTLSCSQTLNHNVMYWYQQKSSQAPKLLFHYYDKDFNNEADTPDNFQSRRPNTSFCFLDIRSPGLGDTAMYLCATSRDTLGRENEKLFFGSGTQLSVL.

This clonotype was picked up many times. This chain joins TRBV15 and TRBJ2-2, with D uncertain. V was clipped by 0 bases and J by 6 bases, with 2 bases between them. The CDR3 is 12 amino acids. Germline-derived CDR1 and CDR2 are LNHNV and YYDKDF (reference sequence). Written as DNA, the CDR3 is TGTGCCACCAGCAGAGATTCCGGGGAGCTGTTTTTT. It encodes CATSRDSGELFF. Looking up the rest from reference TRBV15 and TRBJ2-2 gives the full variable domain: DAMVIQNPRYQVTQFGKPVTLSCSQTLNHNVMYWYQQKSSQAPKLLFHYYDKDFNNEADTPDNFQSRRPNTSFCFLDIRSPGLGDTAMYLCATSRDSGELFFGEGSRLTVL.

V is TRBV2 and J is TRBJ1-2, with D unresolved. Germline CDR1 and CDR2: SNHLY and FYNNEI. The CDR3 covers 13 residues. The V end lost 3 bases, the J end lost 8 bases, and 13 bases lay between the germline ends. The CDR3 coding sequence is TGTGCCAGCAGTGATGGTCGTGGCGGCGGCTACACCTTC. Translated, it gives CASSDGRGGGYTF.

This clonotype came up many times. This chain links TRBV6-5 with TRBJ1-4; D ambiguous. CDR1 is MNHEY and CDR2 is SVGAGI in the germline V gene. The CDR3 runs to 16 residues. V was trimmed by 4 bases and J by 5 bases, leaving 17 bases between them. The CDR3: CASSLSDYNPNEKLFF. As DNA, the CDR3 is TGTGCCAGCAGTTTGAGCGATTACAACCCGAATGAAAAACTGTTTTTT.

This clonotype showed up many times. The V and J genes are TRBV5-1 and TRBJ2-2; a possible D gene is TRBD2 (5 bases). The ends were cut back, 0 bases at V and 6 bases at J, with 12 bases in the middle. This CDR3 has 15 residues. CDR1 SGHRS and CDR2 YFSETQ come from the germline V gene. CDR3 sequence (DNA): TGCGCCAGCAGCTTGGTAGGCGGGCGGCCCGGGGAGCTGTTTTTT. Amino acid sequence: CASSLVGGRPGELFF.

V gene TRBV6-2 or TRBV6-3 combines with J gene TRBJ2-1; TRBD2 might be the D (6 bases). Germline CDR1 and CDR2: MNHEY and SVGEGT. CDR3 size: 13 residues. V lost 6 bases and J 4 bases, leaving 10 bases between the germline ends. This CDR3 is CASSPRGYNEQFF. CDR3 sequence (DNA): TGTGCCAGCAGCCCGCGGGGTTACAATGAGCAGTTCTTC.

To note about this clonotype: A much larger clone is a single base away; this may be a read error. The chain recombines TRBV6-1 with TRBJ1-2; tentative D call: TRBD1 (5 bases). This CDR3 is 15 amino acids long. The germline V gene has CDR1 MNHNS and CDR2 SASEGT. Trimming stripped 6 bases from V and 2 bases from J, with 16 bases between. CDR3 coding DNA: TGTGCCAGCAGGGGGGACCTCCTGTACAACTATGGCTACACCTTC. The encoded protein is CASRGDLLYNYGYTF.

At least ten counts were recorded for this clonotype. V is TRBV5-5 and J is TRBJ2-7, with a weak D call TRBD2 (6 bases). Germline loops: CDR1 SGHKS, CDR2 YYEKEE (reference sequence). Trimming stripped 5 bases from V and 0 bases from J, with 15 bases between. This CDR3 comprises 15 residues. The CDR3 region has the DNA TGTGCCAGCAGGACCGGGACTCCCAGCTCCTACGAGCAGTACTTC. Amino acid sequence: CASRTGTPSSYEQYF.

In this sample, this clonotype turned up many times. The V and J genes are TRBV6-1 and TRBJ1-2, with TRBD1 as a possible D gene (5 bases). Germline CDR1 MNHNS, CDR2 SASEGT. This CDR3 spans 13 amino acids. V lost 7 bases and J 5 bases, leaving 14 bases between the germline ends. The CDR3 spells CASTARVGYGYTF. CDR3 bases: TGTGCCAGCACCGCCAGGGTCGGATATGGCTACACCTTC.

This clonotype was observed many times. As DNA, the CDR3 is TGTGCCAGCTCCCCCCTGGGGGGCCAGGGTGAGGATGAGCAGTTCTTC. Its protein product is CASSPLGGQGEDEQFF. V gene TRBV18 combines with J gene TRBJ2-1; perhaps D is TRBD1 or TRBD2 (6 bases each). Per the germline V gene, CDR1 is KGHSH and CDR2 is LQKENI. V was pared by 6 bases and J by 8 bases, with 23 bases between. The CDR3 consists of 16 residues.

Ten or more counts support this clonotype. The CDR3 here is CSASKGGRGHGELFF. In DNA, the CDR3 is TGCAGTGCTAGTAAAGGGGGAAGGGGTCACGGGGAGCTGTTTTTT. The chain links TRBV20-1 to TRBJ2-2; possible D gene TRBD1, 6 bases. V gave up 3 bases and J gave up 7 bases, with 18 bases separating them. This CDR3 has 15 amino acids. From germline, CDR1 is DFQATT and CDR2 SNEGSKA (reference sequence).

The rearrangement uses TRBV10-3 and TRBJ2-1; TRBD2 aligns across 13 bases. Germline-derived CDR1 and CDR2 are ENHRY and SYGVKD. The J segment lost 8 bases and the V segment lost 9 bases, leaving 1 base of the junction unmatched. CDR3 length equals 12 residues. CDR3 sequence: CAITSGGDEQFF. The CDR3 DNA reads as TGTGCCATTACTAGCGGGGGGGATGAGCAGTTCTTC.

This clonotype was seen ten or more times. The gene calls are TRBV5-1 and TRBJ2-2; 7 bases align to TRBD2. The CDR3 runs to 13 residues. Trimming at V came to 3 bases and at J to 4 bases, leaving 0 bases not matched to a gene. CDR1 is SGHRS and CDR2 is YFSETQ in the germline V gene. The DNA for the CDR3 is TGCGCCAGCAGCTCGGGAGGCACCGGGGAGCTGTTTTTT. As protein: CASSSGGTGELFF.

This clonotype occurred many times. The DNA for the CDR3 is TGTGCCAGCAGCCAACCGGGGATGAACACTGAAGCTTTCTTT. Its protein is CASSQPGMNTEAFF. The V and J genes are TRBV14 and TRBJ1-1; no definite D call. V dropped 2 bases and J dropped 0 bases, with 7 bases sitting between them. Germline V gives CDR1 SGHDN, CDR2 FVKESK. CDR3 length: 14 residues.

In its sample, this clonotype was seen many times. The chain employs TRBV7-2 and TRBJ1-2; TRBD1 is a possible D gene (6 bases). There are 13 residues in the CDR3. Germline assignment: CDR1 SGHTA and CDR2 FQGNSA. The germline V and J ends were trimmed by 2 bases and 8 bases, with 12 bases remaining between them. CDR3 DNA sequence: TGTGCCAGCAGCTTAAGGGGGATGGGGGGCTACACCTTC. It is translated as CASSLRGMGGYTF.

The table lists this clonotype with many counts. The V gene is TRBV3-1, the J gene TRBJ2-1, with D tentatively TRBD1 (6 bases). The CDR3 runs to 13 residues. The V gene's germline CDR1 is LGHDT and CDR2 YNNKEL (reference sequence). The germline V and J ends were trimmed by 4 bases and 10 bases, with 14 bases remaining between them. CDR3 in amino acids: CASSPNADREQFF. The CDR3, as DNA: TGTGCCAGCAGCCCAAACGCAGACAGGGAGCAGTTCTTC.

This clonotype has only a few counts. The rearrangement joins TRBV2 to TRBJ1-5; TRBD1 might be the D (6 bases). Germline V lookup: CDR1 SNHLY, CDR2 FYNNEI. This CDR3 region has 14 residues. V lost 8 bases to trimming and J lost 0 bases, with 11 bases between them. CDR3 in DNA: TGTGCCAGCGCCTCGGACAGTAGCAATCAGCCCCAGCATTTT. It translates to CASASDSSNQPQHF.

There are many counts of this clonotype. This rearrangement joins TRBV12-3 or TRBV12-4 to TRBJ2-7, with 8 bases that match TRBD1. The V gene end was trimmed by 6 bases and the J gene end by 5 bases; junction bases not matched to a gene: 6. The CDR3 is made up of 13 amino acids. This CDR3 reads CASREQGGDEQYF. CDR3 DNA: TGTGCCAGCAGAGAACAGGGGGGAGACGAGCAGTACTTC.

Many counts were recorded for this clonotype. CDR3 sequence (DNA): TGTGCCAGCAGCTTGGAAGGGAACACTGAAGCTTTCTTT. Its translation: CASSLEGNTEAFF. The chain has TRBV5-5 and TRBJ1-1; D is unclear. CDR1 is SGHKS and CDR2 is YYEKEE in the germline V gene (reference sequence). V was clipped by 0 bases and J by 1 base, with 4 bases between them. The CDR3 length is 13 residues.

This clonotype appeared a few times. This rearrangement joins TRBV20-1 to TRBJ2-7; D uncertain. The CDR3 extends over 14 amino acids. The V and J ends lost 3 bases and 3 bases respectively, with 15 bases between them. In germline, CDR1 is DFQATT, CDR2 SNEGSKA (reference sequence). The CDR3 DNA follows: TGCAGTGCTAGGGCTCAGGCGTTAGGCTACGAGCAGTACTTC. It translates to CSARAQALGYEQYF.

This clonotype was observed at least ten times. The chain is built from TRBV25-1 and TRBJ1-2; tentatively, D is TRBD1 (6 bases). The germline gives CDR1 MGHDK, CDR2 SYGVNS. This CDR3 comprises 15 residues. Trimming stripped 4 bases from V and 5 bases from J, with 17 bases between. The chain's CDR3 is CASSAYRQEIYGYTF. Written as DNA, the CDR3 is TGTGCCAGCAGTGCCTATAGACAGGAGATTTATGGCTACACCTTC.

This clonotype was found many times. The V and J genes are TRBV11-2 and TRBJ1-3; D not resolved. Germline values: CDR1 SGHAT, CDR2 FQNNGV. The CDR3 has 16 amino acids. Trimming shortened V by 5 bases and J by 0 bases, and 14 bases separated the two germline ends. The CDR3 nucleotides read TGTGCCAGCAGCCCGATGAGGGCTTTCTCTGGAAACACCATATATTTT. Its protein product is CASSPMRAFSGNTIYF.

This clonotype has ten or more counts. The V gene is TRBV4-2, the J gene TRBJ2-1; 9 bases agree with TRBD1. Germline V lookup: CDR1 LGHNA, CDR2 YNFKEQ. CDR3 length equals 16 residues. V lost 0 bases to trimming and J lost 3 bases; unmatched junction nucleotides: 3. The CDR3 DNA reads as TGTGCCAGCAGCCAAGATCTGGGACAGGGCTACAATGAGCAGTTCTTC. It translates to CASSQDLGQGYNEQFF.

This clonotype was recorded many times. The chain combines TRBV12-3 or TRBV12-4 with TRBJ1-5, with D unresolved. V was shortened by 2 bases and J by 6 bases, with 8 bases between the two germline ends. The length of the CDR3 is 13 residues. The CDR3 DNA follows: TGTGCCAGCAGTTTAAGTGGGATTCAGCCCCAGCATTTT. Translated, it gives CASSLSGIQPQHF.

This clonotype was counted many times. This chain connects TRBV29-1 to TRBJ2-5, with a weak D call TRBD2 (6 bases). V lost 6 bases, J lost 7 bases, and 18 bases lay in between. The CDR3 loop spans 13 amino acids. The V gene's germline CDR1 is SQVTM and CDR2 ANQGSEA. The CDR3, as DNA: TGCAGCGTCGGCCAGACTAGTCTGGCGACCCAGTACTTC. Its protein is CSVGQTSLATQYF.

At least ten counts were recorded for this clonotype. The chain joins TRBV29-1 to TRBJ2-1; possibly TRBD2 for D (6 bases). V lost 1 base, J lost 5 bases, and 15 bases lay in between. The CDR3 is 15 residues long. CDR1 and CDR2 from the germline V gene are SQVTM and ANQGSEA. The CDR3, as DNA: TGCAGCGTTGAAGCTCCGGACTACAAGAACAATGAGCAGTTCTTC. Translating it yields CSVEAPDYKNNEQFF.

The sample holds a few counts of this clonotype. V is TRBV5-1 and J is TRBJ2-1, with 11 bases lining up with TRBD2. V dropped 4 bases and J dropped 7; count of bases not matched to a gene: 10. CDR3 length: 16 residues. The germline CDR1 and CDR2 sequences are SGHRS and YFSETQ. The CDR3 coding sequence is TGCGCCAGCAGCCAGGGGAGTAGCGGGGGGGCAAATGAGCAGTTCTTC. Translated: CASSQGSSGGANEQFF.

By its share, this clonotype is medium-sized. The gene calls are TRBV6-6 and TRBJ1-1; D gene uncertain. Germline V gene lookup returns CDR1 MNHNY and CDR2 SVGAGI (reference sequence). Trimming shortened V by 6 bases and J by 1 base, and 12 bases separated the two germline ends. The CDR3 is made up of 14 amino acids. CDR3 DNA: TGTGCCAGCAGGCCCGGTGCGGCGAACACTGAAGCTTTCTTT. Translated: CASRPGAANTEAFF.

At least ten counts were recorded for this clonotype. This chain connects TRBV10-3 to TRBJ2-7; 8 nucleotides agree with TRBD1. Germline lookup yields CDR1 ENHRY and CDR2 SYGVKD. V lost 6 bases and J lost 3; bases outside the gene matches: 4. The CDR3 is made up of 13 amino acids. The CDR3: CAISDRGGYEQYF. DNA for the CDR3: TGTGCCATCAGCGACAGGGGAGGCTACGAGCAGTACTTC.